This T cell receptor (beta chain) came from a study of cytomegalovirus exposure and HLA in healthy donors. The CDR3 runs to 11 residues. Between the trimmed V and J ends, which lost 3 bases and 7 bases, there was a span of 9 bases. Germline-derived CDR1 and CDR2 are GTSNPN and SVGIG (reference sequence). Worth noting for this clone: Its antigen is as yet unknown.

Vbeta (60) and Jbeta (13) primers were used in the PCR. Method: immunoSEQ multiplex PCR; TCRdb's copy keeps in-frame clones and lacks some. The sample totals some 200,000 clones. Study outcomes and limitations: Among the CMV-associated chains, three were confirmed in vitro as specific for CMV antigens. Investigators reported 150 to 200 TCR beta chains as tied to cytomegalovirus. A later analysis, which compared TCR beta chains of equal frequency, found the HLA-associated ones more clonally expanded. Analysis was carried out at a later point, and it linked a missense DCLRE1C variant to TCR beta V- and J-gene trimming.

This clonotype was sampled from a boy between 10 and 17 years old in good health and CMV-seronegative. V is TRBV30 and J is TRBJ1-1; possible D gene TRBD1, 5 bases. The sequenced sample consisted of PBMCs. In DNA, the CDR3 is TGTGCCTGGAGACCGCAGGGTGAAGCTTTCTTT. Protein: CAWRPQGEAFF.